One and the same sample provided the 17 T cell receptor beta chains below, sequenced in a study of blood T cell repertoires in COVID-19. Sequencing used immunoSEQ multiplex PCR; TCRdb keeps in-frame clones, though not all of them. The sample lists about 260,000 clones, roughly 86% seen once, with approximately 0.7% in the top ten. Sequencing input: peripheral blood. These receptors originate from a human donor in a cohort sampled during active COVID-19.

The genes are TRBV4-3 and TRBJ2-1, with a tentative D call TRBD2 (6 bases). V was cut by 6 bases and J by 0 bases, with 12 bases left in between. Germline CDR1 and CDR2: LGHNA and YSLEER. The CDR3 runs 15 residues. The CDR3 nucleotides read TGCGCCAGCAGTCAGCGGGCAAGCTCCTACAATGAGCAGTTCTTC. Encoded protein: CASSQRASSYNEQFF.

CDR3 sequence: CASSPLAGGQTTKNIQYF. CDR3 in DNA: TGTGCCAGCAGCCCTCTAGCGGGGGGGCAAACTACCAAAAACATTCAGTACTTC. The rearrangement joins TRBV7-8 to TRBJ2-4, with 12 bases aligning to TRBD2. In germline, CDR1 is SGHVS, CDR2 FQNEAQ. V lost 5 bases and J lost 2; bases outside the gene matches: 10. CDR3 size: 18 residues.

This rearrangement joins TRBV10-2 to TRBJ1-2; 7 positions match TRBD1. The CDR3 contains 12 residues. V shed 6 bases, J shed 5 bases, and the junction held 3 bases outside the gene matches. Germline CDR1 and CDR2: WSHSY and SAAADI. The CDR3 loop reads CASSEQGYGYTF. The CDR3 region has the DNA TGCGCCAGCAGCGAACAGGGGTATGGCTACACCTTC.

The rearrangement links TRBV19 to TRBJ2-2; 13 bases align to TRBD2. Germline values: CDR1 LNHDA, CDR2 SQIVND (reference sequence). CDR3 length: 13 amino acids. The junction had 2 bases not matched to a gene; V was cut back by 8 bases and J by 8 bases. CDR3 protein: CASGLAGAGELFF. CDR3 sequence (DNA): TGTGCCAGTGGACTAGCGGGGGCGGGGGAGCTGTTTTTT.

The chain has TRBV6-5 and TRBJ2-7; tentatively, D is TRBD2 (6 bases). The germline CDR1 and CDR2 sequences are MNHEY and SVGAGI. The CDR3 sequence is 13 residues long. Trimming pared 6 bases from V and 5 bases from J, leaving 14 bases between. The CDR3 loop reads CASRPAEGHEQYF. CDR3 DNA sequence: TGTGCCAGCAGACCCGCGGAGGGCCACGAGCAGTACTTC.

The gene calls are TRBV7-9 and TRBJ1-1; 8 bases fit TRBD1. J gave up 6 bases and V 5 bases, and 8 bases lay outside the gene matches. CDR3 length: 14 residues. Looked up from germline, CDR1 is SEHNR and CDR2 is FQNEAQ (reference sequence). The CDR3 DNA sequence: TGTGCCAGCAGCATACCGGGACAGGATGCTGAAGCTTTCTTT. Translation: CASSIPGQDAEAFF. The full variable domain, in which reference TRBV7-9 and TRBJ1-1 provide the parts outside the CDR3, is DTGVSQNPRHKITKRGQNVTFRCDPISEHNRLYWYRQTLGQGPEFLTYFQNEAQLEKSRLLSDRFSAERPKGSFSTLEIQRTEQGDSAMYLCASSIPGQDAEAFFGQGTRLTVV.

The table lists this clone with a count of one. The chain carries TRBV9 and TRBJ2-7; weak D call: TRBD2 (7 bases). The CDR3 is made up of 15 amino acids. Germline CDR1 reads SGDLS; CDR2 reads YYNGEE. With 0 bases removed from V and 0 bases from J, the gap between germline ends came to 10 bases. Here the CDR3 reads CASSVVAGASYEQYF. The CDR3 bases are TGTGCCAGCAGCGTAGTGGCGGGGGCCTCCTACGAGCAGTACTTC. The entire variable domain, with the rest obtained from reference TRBV9 and TRBJ2-7, is as follows: DSGVTQTPKHLITATGQRVTLRCSPRSGDLSVYWYQQSLDQGLQFLIQYYNGEERAKGNILERFSAQQFPDLHSELNLSSLELGDSALYFCASSVVAGASYEQYFGPGTRLTVT.

In DNA, the CDR3 is TGTGCCAGCAGCGTAGAAGGTAGCGGGAGCGTCGAGCAGTACTTC. Its protein product is CASSVEGSGSVEQYF. This chain links TRBV9 with TRBJ2-7, with 9 nucleotides matching TRBD2. Germline assignment: CDR1 SGDLS and CDR2 YYNGEE. V lost 0 bases and J lost 6; bases outside the gene matches: 7. The CDR3 is 15 amino acids.

This sequence joins TRBV2 and TRBJ1-5, with 8 bases lining up with TRBD1. This CDR3 contains 14 residues. The junction had 7 bases not matched to a gene; V was cut back by 8 bases and J by 4 bases. The germline V gene encodes CDR1 SNHLY and CDR2 FYNNEI. CDR3: CASAGTGRNQPQHF. CDR3 nucleotides: TGTGCCAGCGCCGGGACAGGACGAAATCAGCCCCAGCATTTT. The whole variable domain, filled in from reference TRBV2 and TRBJ1-5, reads EPEVTQTPSHQVTQMGQEVILRCVPISNHLYFYWYRQILGQKVEFLVSFYNNEISEKSEIFDDQFSVERPDGSNFTLKIRSTKLEDSAMYFCASAGTGRNQPQHFGDGTRLSIL.

This chain connects TRBV27 to TRBJ1-2, with TRBD1 as a possible D gene (6 bases). The V end was cut by 0 bases, the J end by 7 bases, with 12 bases between. Germline V lookup: CDR1 MNHEY, CDR2 SMNVEV (reference sequence). The CDR3 spans 14 residues. CDR3 region: CASSLSWGLGGYTF. The CDR3 DNA reads as TGTGCCAGCAGTTTATCGTGGGGGCTGGGTGGCTACACCTTC.

This clone was counted once. This chain joins TRBV28 and TRBJ2-7, with 9 bases that match TRBD1. The CDR3 length is 11 residues. The germline CDR1 and CDR2 sequences are MDHEN and SYDVKM. V shed 5 bases and J 9 bases; nucleotides not matched to a gene: 2. Here the CDR3 DNA reads TGTGCCAGCAGTCAGGACAGGGGGCAGTACTTC. Protein product: CASSQDRGQYF.

The chain links TRBV20-1 to TRBJ2-7; D might be TRBD2 (5 bases). From germline, CDR1 is DFQATT and CDR2 SNEGSKA (reference sequence). Trimming took off 3 bases at V and 6 bases at J, with 15 bases between the two ends. The CDR3 consists of 13 residues. CDR3 sequence reads: CSASQKTRTEQYF. CDR3 sequence (DNA): TGCAGTGCTAGTCAGAAAACTAGGACCGAGCAGTACTTC.

The V and J genes are TRBV15 and TRBJ1-5, with 7 bases aligning to TRBD1. J lost 7 bases, V lost 4 bases, and 10 bases had no gene match. CDR1 is LNHNV, CDR2 YYDKDF, per germline (reference sequence). CDR3 size: 15 residues. CDR3 region: CATSTMTGRRQPQHF. CDR3 nucleotide sequence: TGTGCCACCAGCACCATGACAGGGCGGCGGCAGCCCCAGCATTTT.

This sequence joins TRBV10-3 and TRBJ2-7; 7 nucleotides align to TRBD1. V trimming: 7 bases; J trimming: 0 bases; junction bases outside the gene matches: 3. The length of the CDR3 is 13 residues. Germline CDR1 ENHRY, CDR2 SYGVKD. CDR3 amino acids: CAITRDSSYEQYF. CDR3 DNA sequence: TGTGCCATCACCCGGGACAGCTCCTACGAGCAGTACTTC.

This clone has just a few counts. The V call is TRBV30, the J call TRBJ1-5; D gene unclear. Germline CDR1 GTSNPN, CDR2 SVGIG (reference sequence). V was shortened by 1 base and J by 2 bases, with 6 bases between the two germline ends. The CDR3 runs 13 residues. This CDR3 reads CAWSGSGNQPQHF. The CDR3 DNA is TGTGCCTGGAGTGGGTCGGGCAATCAGCCCCAGCATTTT.

CDR3 bases: TGCGCCAGCTCGCTAGGCCAGGACTTTAACTATGGCTACACCTTC. Translation: CASSLGQDFNYGYTF. The chain is built from TRBV4-3 and TRBJ1-2; D uncertain. From germline, CDR1 is LGHNA and CDR2 YSLEER. The ends were cut back, 8 bases at V and 1 base at J, with 17 bases in the middle. CDR3 length: 15 amino acids.

This chain joins TRBV12-3 or TRBV12-4 and TRBJ1-2; D ambiguous. Deletions cut 1 base from V and 8 bases from J, with 8 bases between. There are 12 residues in the CDR3. The CDR3 DNA reads as TGTGCCAGCAGTTTAGGGACTGCCGGCTACACCTTC. Amino acid sequence: CASSLGTAGYTF.